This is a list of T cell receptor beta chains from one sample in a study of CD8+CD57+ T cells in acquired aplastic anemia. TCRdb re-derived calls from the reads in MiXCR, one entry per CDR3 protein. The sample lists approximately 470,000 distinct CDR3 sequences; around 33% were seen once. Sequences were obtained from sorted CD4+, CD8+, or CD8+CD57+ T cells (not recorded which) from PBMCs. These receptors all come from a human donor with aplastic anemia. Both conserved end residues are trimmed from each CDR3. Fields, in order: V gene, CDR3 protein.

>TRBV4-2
ASSPEDRGRAEAF
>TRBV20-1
SAHPRQGENYGYT
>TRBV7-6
ASSATGGSSGANVLT
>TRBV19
ASSRGFRAPRDTEAF
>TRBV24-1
ATSERGGIYNEQF
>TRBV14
ASSSGVVGETQY
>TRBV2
ASLPRTGGFTEAF
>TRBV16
ASSLKGSSQPQH
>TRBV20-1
SASSVGTGASQSQH
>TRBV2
ASRRDTTYNEQF
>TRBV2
ASKGVADIQY
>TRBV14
ASSHKSNYGYT
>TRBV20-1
SARDRGDSGNTIY
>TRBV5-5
ASKRQENNSPLH
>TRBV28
ASSLFGGGGYT
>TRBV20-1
SADISGLREKLF
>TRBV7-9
ASTRSGGYTEAF
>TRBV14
ASSQHRDLH
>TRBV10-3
AISDGQPQH
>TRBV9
ASSDGTSGRAYEQY
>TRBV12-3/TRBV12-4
ASSSDRGSGAQTGELF
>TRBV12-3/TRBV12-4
ASSLGGFPGNTIY
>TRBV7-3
ASSSRDSNTGELF
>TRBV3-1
ASSLPLALRETQY
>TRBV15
ATRGYSTDTQY
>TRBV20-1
SGGQGNHEQY
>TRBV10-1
ASSEGRRADEQY
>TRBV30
AWSVDRGYEQY
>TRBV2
ASSYYRGNQPQH
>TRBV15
ARGPTQETQY
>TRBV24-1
ATSDSTAATNSPLH
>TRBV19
ASKHHDSNQPQH
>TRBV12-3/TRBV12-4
ASSPRTGEMGSSYNEQF
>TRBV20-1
SAGNQDTQY
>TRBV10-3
AISDWGLAGGETQY
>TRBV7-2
ASRSDRNTGELF
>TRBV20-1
SYGAARSYEQY
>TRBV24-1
ATSEPGEETQY
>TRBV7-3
ASSLARGELF
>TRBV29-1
SVWAGQGTPLH
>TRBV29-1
SVGELNTEAF
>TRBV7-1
ASSSIRDWSSYEQY
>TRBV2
ASSTGTGATDTQY
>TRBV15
ATSQGGKNTGELF
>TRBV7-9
ASSFSRELF
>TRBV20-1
SARLIGTGGYNEQF
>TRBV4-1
ASSQVVITARNYT
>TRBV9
ASSRTSGGAAYNEQF
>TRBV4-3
ASSQTGDGANVLT
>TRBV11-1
ASSLGDYPTDTQY
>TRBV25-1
AIATAPGEQY
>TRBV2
ASSYSTGGGTQY
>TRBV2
ASSVGGKDYYEQY
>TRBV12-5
ASGLTDRGNTEAF
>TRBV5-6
ASASLGQGVHEQY
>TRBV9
ASSAGTPQTDTQY
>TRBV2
ASIPGTVQETQY
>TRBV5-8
ASSSDGGLSGPWY
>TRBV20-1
SASKAGVRYNEQF
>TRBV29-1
SVSGGDQPQH